These T cell receptor beta chains were read from a single sample in a study of T cells in tuberculosis. Some clones are missing from TCRdb's copy, which holds only in-frame ones; the method was immunoSEQ multiplex PCR. Here the sample spans 37,000 or so clones, around 92% being singletons. The sample was PBMCs. The receptors were gathered from a donor aged 10-29 years with latent tuberculosis or without tuberculosis infection. Some clones in this sample may be carry-over from other donors' samples. Each CDR3 is given with its conserved first and last residue. D genes are given only for firm matches. Rows may omit the clone size; those that give it use once, few, many or a size class.

CASGRGNYNEQFF,TGTGCCAGTGGCAGGGGGAACTACAATGAGCAGTTCTTC,NA,TRBD1,TRBV5-4,TRBJ2-1
CASSSQGGGEAFF,TGTGCCAGCAGCTCCCAAGGAGGCGGTGAAGCTTTCTTT,NA,NA,TRBV7-3,TRBJ1-1
CASSVRGPGANVLTF,TGTGCCAGCAGTGTCAGGGGACCTGGGGCCAACGTCCTGACTTTC,once,NA,TRBV25-1,TRBJ2-6
CASSSQGPGSDYTF,TGCGCCAGCAGCTCCCAAGGCCCGGGGTCGGACTACACCTTC,NA,NA,TRBV5-1,TRBJ1-2
CASSWARGSNQPQHF,TGTGCCAGTAGCTGGGCCAGGGGAAGCAATCAGCCCCAGCATTTT,NA,NA,TRBV19,TRBJ1-5
CASSPGQGNQPQHF,TGCGCCAGCAGCCCCGGACAGGGCAATCAGCCCCAGCATTTT,NA,TRBD1,TRBV4-3,TRBJ1-5
CASSEFRQGGNEQFF,TGTGCCAGCAGTGAATTCCGGCAGGGAGGTAATGAGCAGTTCTTC,NA,NA,TRBV2,TRBJ2-1
CASSLGAGNTEAFF,TGCGCCAGCAGCTTGGGGGCGGGGAACACTGAAGCTTTCTTT,NA,NA,TRBV5-1,TRBJ1-1
CASSVGTSNGNEQFF,TGTGCCAGCAGCGTAGGGACTAGTAATGGCAATGAGCAGTTCTTC,NA,TRBD2,TRBV9,TRBJ2-1
CASSLQGISGNTIYF,TGTGCCAGCAGCCTACAGGGAATCTCTGGAAACACCATATATTTT,NA,NA,TRBV7-6,TRBJ1-3
CASSYRGRKANTF,TGTGCCAGCAGCTACAGGGGGCGGAAGGCTAACACCTTC,once,TRBD1,TRBV6-5,TRBJ1-2
CASSVQSSYNSPLHF,TGTGCCAGCAGCGTACAAAGCTCCTATAATTCACCCCTCCACTTT,NA,NA,TRBV7-9,TRBJ1-6
CASSLVGQGNSPLHF,TGTGCCAGCAGCTTAGTGGGACAGGGGAATTCACCCCTCCACTTT,NA,TRBD1,TRBV7-2,TRBJ1-6
CASSPQTRGRGVNTEAFF,TGTGCCAGCAGCCCTCAAACTAGGGGGCGCGGAGTGAACACTGAAGCTTTCTTT,NA,TRBD1,TRBV4-2,TRBJ1-1
CASSQWPLSLAGGTDTQYF,TGTGCCAGCAGCCAGTGGCCCCTCTCACTAGCGGGGGGCACAGATACGCAGTATTTT,NA,TRBD2,TRBV2,TRBJ2-3
CASSLDTYGYTF,TGTGCCAGCAGCTTGGACACCTATGGCTACACCTTC,NA,NA,TRBV5-4,TRBJ1-2
CASSQDLSGNTIYF,TGCGCCAGCAGCCAAGACCTCTCTGGAAACACCATATATTTT,NA,NA,TRBV4-3,TRBJ1-3
CASSFLGTSGVTDTQYF,TGTGCCAGCAGTTTCCTTGGGACTAGCGGGGTCACAGATACGCAGTATTTT,NA,TRBD2,TRBV28,TRBJ2-3
CASRTEGVANYGYTF,TGTGCCAGCAGAACTGAGGGAGTGGCTAACTATGGCTACACCTTC,once,NA,TRBV25-1,TRBJ1-2
CASSMTGLVDTEAFF,TGTGCCAGTAGTATGACAGGTCTTGTGGACACTGAAGCTTTCTTT,NA,NA,TRBV19,TRBJ1-1
CASSQDPPTGVDEKLFF,TGTGCCAGCAGCCAAGATCCCCCTACAGGGGTCGATGAAAAACTGTTTTTT,NA,TRBD1,TRBV4-2,TRBJ1-4
CASSLVMTPTTEAFF,TGTGCCAGCAGCTTGGTCATGACACCTACCACTGAAGCTTTCTTT,once,NA,TRBV5-6,TRBJ1-1
CASSRRQGAAGNTIYF,TGTGCCAGCAGTCGAAGACAGGGGGCGGCAGGAAACACCATATATTTT,NA,TRBD1,TRBV5-6,TRBJ1-3
CASSIGGGAGEQFF,TGTGCCAGCTCAATCGGAGGAGGGGCCGGTGAGCAGTTCTTC,NA,NA,TRBV18,TRBJ2-1
CASSLGGSIYEQYF,TGTGCCAGCAGCTTGGGGGGATCCATCTACGAGCAGTACTTC,once,NA,TRBV7-2,TRBJ2-7
CASSSVANTGELFF,TGCGCCAGCAGCTCTGTAGCGAACACCGGGGAGCTGTTTTTT,NA,NA,TRBV5-1,TRBJ2-2
CASSHGRTGSSYNEQFF,TGTGCCAGCAGCCACGGACGGACAGGCAGCTCCTACAATGAGCAGTTCTTC,NA,TRBD1,TRBV4-2,TRBJ2-1
CASSQDPSGSYRGYTF,TGCGCCAGCAGCCAAGACCCTTCAGGTTCATACCGGGGCTACACCTTC,NA,NA,TRBV4-1,TRBJ1-2
CASSYGREVTEAFF,TGTGCCAGCAGTTACGGTCGGGAGGTCACTGAAGCTTTCTTT,NA,NA,TRBV6-6,TRBJ1-1
CATSRATYQETQYF,TGTGCCACCAGCAGGGCCACGTACCAAGAGACCCAGTACTTC,NA,NA,TRBV15,TRBJ2-5
CASSSGQGYEQYF,TGCGCCAGCAGCTCCGGACAGGGGTACGAGCAGTACTTC,NA,TRBD1,TRBV5-1,TRBJ2-7
CASSIMTGGGYTF,TGTGCCAGTAGTATCATGACGGGTGGAGGCTACACCTTC,NA,NA,TRBV19,TRBJ1-2
CASSDSAGGGTDTQYF,TGTGCCAGCAGTGACTCAGCGGGGGGGGGCACAGATACGCAGTATTTT,NA,TRBD2,TRBV6-4,TRBJ2-3
CASSVGGGTIYGYTF,TGTGCCAGCAGCGTAGGGGGCGGGACCATTTATGGCTACACCTTC,NA,NA,TRBV9,TRBJ1-2
CASSQETGAQYNSPLHF,TGCGCCAGCAGCCAAGAAACAGGGGCCCAATATAATTCACCCCTCCACTTT,NA,TRBD1,TRBV4-3,TRBJ1-6
CASSFRESGANVLTF,TGTGCCAGCAGCTTTCGGGAATCTGGGGCCAACGTCCTGACTTTC,NA,NA,TRBV5-6,TRBJ2-6
CATRQLMNTEAFF,TGTGCCACTAGACAGCTTATGAACACTGAAGCTTTCTTT,NA,NA,TRBV10-3,TRBJ1-1
CASSLGQGTEAFF,TGTGCCAGCAGCTTGGGACAGGGGACTGAAGCTTTCTTT,NA,TRBD1,TRBV7-2,TRBJ1-1
CATSSSQAGGPDTQYF,TGTGCCACCAGCAGTTCGCAGGCGGGGGGTCCAGATACGCAGTATTTT,NA,TRBD2,TRBV15,TRBJ2-3
CASSLLDRDYGYTF,TGCGCCAGCAGCTTGCTCGACAGGGACTATGGCTACACCTTC,NA,TRBD1,TRBV5-1,TRBJ1-2
CASSIGQVTYGSPLHF,TGTGCCAGTAGTATAGGCCAGGTCACTTATGGCTCACCCCTCCACTTT,few,NA,TRBV19,TRBJ1-6
CASSWGTVATNGYTF,TGTGCCAGCAGCTGGGGGACTGTTGCCACGAATGGCTACACCTTC,NA,NA,TRBV5-6,TRBJ1-2
CASSEKGFRGVNEQFF,TGCGCCAGCAGTGAAAAGGGATTCAGGGGCGTCAATGAGCAGTTCTTC,NA,NA,TRBV10-1,TRBJ2-1
CASSSPPGDTQYF,TGTGCCAGCAGCTCCCCTCCCGGAGATACGCAGTATTTT,once,NA,TRBV11-3,TRBJ2-3
CAWRRRGRDEAFF,TGTGCCTGGAGGCGGAGGGGGAGGGATGAAGCTTTCTTT,NA,NA,TRBV30,TRBJ1-1
CASTWDRGSPQYF,TGTGCCAGCACCTGGGACAGAGGCTCGCCCCAGTACTTC,once,TRBD1,TRBV6-6,TRBJ2-5
CASSETGLTSEKLFF,TGTGCCAGCAGTGAAACAGGGCTTACGAGTGAAAAACTGTTTTTT,NA,NA,TRBV2,TRBJ1-4
CASSGQSMNTEAFF,TGTGCCAGCAGTGGACAGTCAATGAACACTGAAGCTTTCTTT,once,NA,TRBV2,TRBJ1-1